The clone carrying this T cell receptor (beta chain) was detected many times. Antigen specificity is unknown. The data derive from a study of T cells in Graves' hyperthyroidism and ophthalmopathy. Study-level points and caveats: Before onset, ophthalmopathy was predicted by the model a median approximately 6.6 months earlier. Clonotypes that were expanded in thyroid above 0.001 mostly appeared in blood too.

This CDR3 spans 16 amino acids. V was pared by 3 bases and J by 2 bases, with 20 bases between. CDR1 is DFQATT and CDR2 is SNEGSKA in the germline V gene (reference sequence). RNA transcripts gave rise to amplified TCR beta CDR3 regions. Using the HTBI primer set, a first-round RT-PCR was run on the TCR CDR3. TCRdb recomputed calls from the multiplex PCR reads with MiXCR, one row per CDR3 protein. Among about 640,000 distinct CDR3 sequences, roughly 20% were seen once, and the ten largest hold 30% to 40%. This TCR was sampled from a man aged 25-45 years with Graves' ophthalmopathy. The V gene is TRBV20-1, the J gene TRBJ2-7; the D gene is possibly TRBD2 (5 bases). Sequences were obtained from blood. CDR3 region: CSARDLVVGFAYEQYF. The DNA of the CDR3 is TGCAGTGCTAGGGACTTAGTAGTAGGGTTCGCCTACGAGCAGTACTTC.